This T cell receptor beta chain was recorded in a study of post-analysis software for immune sequencing data. The TCR beta cDNA libraries contained unique molecular identifiers. Each batch of about 0.95 to 11 million T cells produced approximately 470,000 cDNA molecules. TCRdb called the PCR reads again in MiXCR, with one record for every CDR3 protein. The table records hundreds of thousands of distinct CDR3 sequences, 25% to 30% of them present only once. After removal of 0 bases from V and 5 bases from J, the junction contained 6 bases not matched to a gene. The CDR3 totals 16 residues. Germline-derived CDR1 and CDR2 are SGDLS and YYNGEE. Findings of the study overall: Included in a set of about five TRBV segments more frequent in patients than controls were TRBV5-6, TRBV5-1 and TRBV20-1. When compared against controls, multiple sclerosis patients showed significantly lower normalized Chao1 diversity.

Only a few counts were recorded for this clonotype. The antigen is undetermined. The source of this sequence is a girl aged 5-17 years with multiple sclerosis. The sequencing sample was made of blood. This chain uses TRBV9 with TRBJ2-7, with 12 bases matching TRBD2. In nucleotides, the CDR3 is TGTGCCAGCAGCGTAGAAGGACTAGCGGGACGGGACGAGCAGTACTTC. This codes for CASSVEGLAGRDEQYF.